This T cell receptor beta chain is from a study of blood T cell repertoires in COVID-19. Germline CDR1 reads MDHEN; CDR2 reads SYDVKM. This CDR3 is built from 16 residues. On this clone itself: An end of the junction differs from the germline gene, which may be a read error.

Libraries were prepared by immunoSEQ multiplex PCR; TCRdb keeps only in-frame clonotypes and omits some of them. The sample contains 170,000 or so clones, about 88% of which appear only once. Everyone who took part was roughly 18 to 89 years old, and they came from roughly 25 US areas. The sample consisted of PBMCs or T cells enriched from blood (not recorded which). The chain uses TRBV28 and TRBJ2-2, with 9 nucleotides matching TRBD2. This clonotype was sampled from a woman aged 45-59 years who had recovered from COVID-19. CDR3 sequence reads: CASSLAGGPKTGELFF. The CDR3 DNA sequence: TGTGCCAGCAGTTTAGCGGGAGGGCCGAAGACCGGGGAGCTGTTTTTT.